The 5 T cell receptor beta chains below all came from one sample that was sequenced in a study of blood T cell repertoires in COVID-19. Libraries were prepared by immunoSEQ multiplex PCR; TCRdb keeps only in-frame clonotypes and omits some of them. The profile shows 250,000 to 300,000 clones, approximately 90% of them singletons. Sample: peripheral blood. These receptors originate from a woman aged 40 to 55 who had recovered from COVID-19.

In nucleotides, the CDR3 is TGCAGCGTTGACCCCAGACAGGGGCCCCCTTGGGGCTACACCTTC. Translation gives CSVDPRQGPPWGYTF. J is TRBJ1-2 and V is TRBV29-1; 8 nucleotides line up with TRBD1. From germline, CDR1 is SQVTM and CDR2 ANQGSEA. V shed 3 bases and J 8 bases; nucleotides not matched to a gene: 14. CDR3 length: 15 amino acids.

The chain links TRBV7-9 to TRBJ1-2; D call uncertain. Per the germline V gene, CDR1 is SEHNR and CDR2 is FQNEAQ (reference sequence). V lost 4 bases and J lost 8, with 11 bases in between. The CDR3 has 12 amino acids. This chain's CDR3 is CASSSEGSGYTF. Here the CDR3 DNA reads TGTGCCAGCAGCTCGGAGGGTAGCGGCTACACCTTC. Variable domain in full (rest from reference TRBV7-9 and TRBJ1-2): DTGVSQNPRHKITKRGQNVTFRCDPISEHNRLYWYRQTLGQGPEFLTYFQNEAQLEKSRLLSDRFSAERPKGSFSTLEIQRTEQGDSAMYLCASSSEGSGYTFGSGTRLTVV.

This clone was detected only a few times. V and J are TRBV27 and TRBJ1-5; a possible D gene is TRBD1 (6 bases). Germline CDR1 reads MNHEY; CDR2 reads SMNVEV (reference sequence). Trimming removed 0 bases at V and 6 bases at J, with 15 bases between. CDR3 size: 16 residues. The CDR3, as DNA: TGTGCCAGCAGTTTATCCACTGGTGGGGGCAGTCAGCCCCAGCATTTT. Its translation is CASSLSTGGGSQPQHF.

The CDR3 reads CASSLGLAGESSYNEQFF. The CDR3, as DNA: TGTGCCAGCAGTTTGGGACTAGCGGGAGAGAGCTCCTACAATGAGCAGTTCTTC. V is TRBV27 and J is TRBJ2-1; 14 nucleotides agree with TRBD2. This CDR3 is 18 amino acids long. V trimming: 3 bases; J trimming: 0 bases; junction bases outside the gene matches: 4. Germline assignment: CDR1 MNHEY and CDR2 SMNVEV (reference sequence).

This chain connects TRBV11-3 to TRBJ1-1; 8 bases are shared with TRBD1. CDR1 is SGHNT, CDR2 YENEEA, per germline. The trim removed 6 bases at V and 6 bases at J, leaving 15 bases unmatched. CDR3 length equals 16 residues. Written as DNA, the CDR3 is TGTGCCAGCAGAAACATACAGGGGGGGAACAGGGCTGAAGCTTTCTTT. It is translated as CASRNIQGGNRAEAFF.